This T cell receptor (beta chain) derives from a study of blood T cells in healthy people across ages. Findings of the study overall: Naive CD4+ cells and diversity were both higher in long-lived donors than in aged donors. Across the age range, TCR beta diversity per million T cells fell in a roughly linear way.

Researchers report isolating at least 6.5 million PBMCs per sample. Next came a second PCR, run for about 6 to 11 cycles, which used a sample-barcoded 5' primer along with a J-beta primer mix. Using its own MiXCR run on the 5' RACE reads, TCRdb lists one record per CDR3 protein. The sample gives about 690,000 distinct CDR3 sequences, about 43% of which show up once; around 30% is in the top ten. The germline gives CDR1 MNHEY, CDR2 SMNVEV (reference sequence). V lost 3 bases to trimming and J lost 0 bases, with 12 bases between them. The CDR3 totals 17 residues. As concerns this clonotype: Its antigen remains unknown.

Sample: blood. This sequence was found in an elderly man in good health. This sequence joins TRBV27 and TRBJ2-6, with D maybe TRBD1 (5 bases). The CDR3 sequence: CASSFQGLSSGANVLTF. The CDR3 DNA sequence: TGTGCCAGCAGTTTTCAGGGTCTAAGCTCTGGGGCCAACGTCCTGACTTTC.